This T cell receptor beta chain was documented in a study of cytomegalovirus exposure and HLA in healthy donors. Study information: Earlier results showed approximately 110 million unique TCR beta sequences derived from some 180 million T cells. Overall study findings and caveats: With further analysis later on, most CMV-associated TCR beta chains appeared HLA-restricted.

13 Jbeta primers and 60 Vbeta primers were used for the PCR. Method: immunoSEQ multiplex PCR; TCRdb's copy keeps in-frame clones and lacks some. The sample shows about 150,000 clones, 80% of them seen only once. To note about this clone: Antigen: not known.

This CDR3 spans 16 amino acids. Germline CDR1 is LNHNV and CDR2 is YYDKDF (reference sequence). V dropped 5 bases and J dropped 1; count of bases not matched to a gene: 7. The chain employs TRBV15 and TRBJ1-5, with 8 bases aligning to TRBD1. The TCR comes from a woman aged 40 to 49 in good health and CMV-seronegative. The specimen was PBMCs. DNA of the CDR3: TGTGCCACCAGCTTACGAAGACAGGGGAGCAATCAGCCCCAGCATTTT. This sequence encodes CATSLRRQGSNQPQHF.